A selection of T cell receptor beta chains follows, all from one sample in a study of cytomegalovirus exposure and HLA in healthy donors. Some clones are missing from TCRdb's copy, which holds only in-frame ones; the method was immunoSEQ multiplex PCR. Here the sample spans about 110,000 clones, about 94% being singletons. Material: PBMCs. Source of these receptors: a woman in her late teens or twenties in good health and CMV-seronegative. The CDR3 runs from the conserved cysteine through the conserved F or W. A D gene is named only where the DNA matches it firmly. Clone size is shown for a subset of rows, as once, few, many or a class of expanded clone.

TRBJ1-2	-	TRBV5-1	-	TGCGCCAGCAATGATGAAGGAGTCTATGGCTACACCTTC	CASNDEGVYGYTF
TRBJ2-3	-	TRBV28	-	TGTGCCAGCACCCCCAGGGAAACGCCAGATACGCAGTATTTT	CASTPRETPDTQYF
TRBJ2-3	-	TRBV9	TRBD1	TGTGCCAGCAGCGCCTGGACAGGAGATACGCAGTATTTT	CASSAWTGDTQYF
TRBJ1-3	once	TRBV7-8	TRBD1	TGTGCCAGCAGCTTGGTTCAGGGGGCACACTCTGGAAACACCATATATTTT	CASSLVQGAHSGNTIYF
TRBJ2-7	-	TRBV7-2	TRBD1	TGTGCCAGCAGCCCGTCGACAGGGGCTGGCGAGCAGTACTTC	CASSPSTGAGEQYF
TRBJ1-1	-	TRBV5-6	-	TGTGCCAGCAGCTTGCAGCCGGGGATGAACACTGAAGCTTTCTTT	CASSLQPGMNTEAFF
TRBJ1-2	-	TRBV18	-	TGTGCCAGCTCACCACTGGGGGCTTTCTATGGCTACACCTTC	CASSPLGAFYGYTF
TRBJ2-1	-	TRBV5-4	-	TGTGCCAGCAGCTCCCGGGGTGAGCAGTTCTTC	CASSSRGEQFF
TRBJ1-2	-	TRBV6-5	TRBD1	TGTGCCTCGAGACAGGGTAACTATGGCTACACCTTC	CASRQGNYGYTF
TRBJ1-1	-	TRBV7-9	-	TGTGCCAGCAGTTTAGACATGAACACTGAAGCTTTCTTT	CASSLDMNTEAFF
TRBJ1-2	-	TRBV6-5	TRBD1	TGTGCCAGCACCTCCGGACGGACAGGGTATGGCTACACCTTC	CASTSGRTGYGYTF
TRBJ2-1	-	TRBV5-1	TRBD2	TGCGCCAGCAGCTTGGTTGGTGCGGGGGGGCCCAGTGAGCAGTTCTTC	CASSLVGAGGPSEQFF
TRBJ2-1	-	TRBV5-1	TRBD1	TGCGCCAGCAGCTTGCTCCGGGACAGGTTCTACAATGAGCAGTTCTTC	CASSLLRDRFYNEQFF
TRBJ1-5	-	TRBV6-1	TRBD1	TGTGCCAGCATCTCCCAGGGGGTCTTCAATCAGCCCCAGCATTTT	CASISQGVFNQPQHF
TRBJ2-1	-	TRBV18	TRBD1	TGTGCCAGCTCACCTCCGGGACAGGGACGAGGGGCCAATGAGCAGTTCTTC	CASSPPGQGRGANEQFF
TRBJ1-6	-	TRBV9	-	TGTGCCAGCAGCGTAATGCCGGGGTCCTATAATTCACCCCTCCACTTT	CASSVMPGSYNSPLHF
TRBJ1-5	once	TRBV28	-	TGTGCCAGCAGGACAGCGGGCCAGCCCCAGCATTTT	CASRTAGQPQHF
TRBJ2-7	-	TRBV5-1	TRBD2	TGCGCCAGCAGCTTGGCGCGCGGGGGGGCCCCGGAAACATACGAGCAGTACTTC	CASSLARGGAPETYEQYF
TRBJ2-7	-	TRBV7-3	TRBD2	TGTGCCAGCAGCGGCTCGGGGGGTGCGGGGGGCCAGACGCAGTACTTC	CASSGSGGAGGQTQYF
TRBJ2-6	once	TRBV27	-	TGTGCCAGCAGTTCCATAGAGAGCTCTGGGGCCAACGTCCTGACTTTC	CASSSIESSGANVLTF
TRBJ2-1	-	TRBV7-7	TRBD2	TGTGCCAGCAGCTTAGATGGACTAGCCTCCAATGAGCAGTTCTTC	CASSLDGLASNEQFF
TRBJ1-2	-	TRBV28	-	TGTGCCAGCAGTTTATGGGATGCGGGAAACTATGGCTACACCTTC	CASSLWDAGNYGYTF
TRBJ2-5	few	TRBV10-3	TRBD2	TGTGCCATCAGTGGCGGGGGGCCTTGGGAGACCCAGTACTTC	CAISGGGPWETQYF
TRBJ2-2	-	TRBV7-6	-	TGTGCCAGCAGCCGTGGGGGCAAGACAGCGACGAACACCGGGGAGCTGTTTTTT	CASSRGGKTATNTGELFF
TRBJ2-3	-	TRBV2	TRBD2	TGTGCCAGCAGCGAACCCCCAGCGGGGAGCACAGATACGCAGTATTTT	CASSEPPAGSTDTQYF
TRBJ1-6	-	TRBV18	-	TGTGCCAGCTCAAATCAGGGAAGTAATTCACCCCTCCACTTT	CASSNQGSNSPLHF
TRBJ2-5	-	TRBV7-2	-	TGTGCCAGCAGCCGCGCAGGTCTAGAGACCCAGTACTTC	CASSRAGLETQYF
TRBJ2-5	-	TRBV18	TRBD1	TGTGCCAGCTCACCTGGGACAGAAGAGACCCAGTACTTC	CASSPGTEETQYF
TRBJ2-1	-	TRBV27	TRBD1	TGTGCCAGCAGTTTTACTTATGGACAGGGTAAAAATGAGCAGTTCTTC	CASSFTYGQGKNEQFF
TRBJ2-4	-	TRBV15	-	TGTGCCACCAGCAGAGCTGACAGCTCCAGTCGTGGAAACATTCAGTACTTC	CATSRADSSSRGNIQYF
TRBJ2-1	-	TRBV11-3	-	TGTGCCAGCAGCTCAGGAGGACAGCTTTACAATGAGCAGTTCTTC	CASSSGGQLYNEQFF
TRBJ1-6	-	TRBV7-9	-	TGTGCCAGCAGCGCGCCGGACTCTTCACCCCTCCACTTT	CASSAPDSSPLHF
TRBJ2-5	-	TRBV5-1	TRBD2	TGCGCCAGCAGCTTGGCGGGACTAGCGGAGACCCAGTACTTC	CASSLAGLAETQYF
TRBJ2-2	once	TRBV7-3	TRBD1	TGTGCCAGCAGCTCGACGGCGGAGAGGGGGCGCACCGGGGAGCTGTTTTTT	CASSSTAERGRTGELFF
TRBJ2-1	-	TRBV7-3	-	TGTGCCAGCAGCTTAAATTTGTTGGCATACAATGAGCAGTTCTTC	CASSLNLLAYNEQFF
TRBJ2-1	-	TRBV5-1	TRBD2	TGCGCCAGCAGCGGAGGAATTTCCGGGACTAGCGGGGTCTACAATGAGCAGTTCTTC	CASSGGISGTSGVYNEQFF
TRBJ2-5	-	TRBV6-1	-	TGTGCCAGCAGTGAAATGAGAGAGACCCAGTACTTC	CASSEMRETQYF
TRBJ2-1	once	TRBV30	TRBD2	TGTGCCTGGGACCTTAGCGGGGGGCTGAATGAGCAGTTCTTC	CAWDLSGGLNEQFF
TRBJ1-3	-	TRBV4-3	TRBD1	TGCGCCAGCAGCCAAGAGCCCGACAGGGTGGGAAACACCATATATTTT	CASSQEPDRVGNTIYF
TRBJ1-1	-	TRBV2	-	TGTGCCAGCAGGGGGACATCTCTCCAGAACACTGAAGCTTTCTTT	CASRGTSLQNTEAFF
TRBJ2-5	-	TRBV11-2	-	TGTGCCAGCAGCTTAGTCAGGGGCCAAGAGACCCAGTACTTC	CASSLVRGQETQYF
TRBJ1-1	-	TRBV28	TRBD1	TGTGCCAGCAGTCCCCAGACAGGGGTTAACACTGAAGCTTTCTTT	CASSPQTGVNTEAFF
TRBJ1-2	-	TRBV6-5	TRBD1	TGTGCCAGCAGGCTACCCGGGACAGGGGGATATGGCTACACCTTC	CASRLPGTGGYGYTF
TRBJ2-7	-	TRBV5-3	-	TGTGCCAGAAGCCGCGGGCCCCGGGGCTCCTACGAGCAGTACTTC	CARSRGPRGSYEQYF
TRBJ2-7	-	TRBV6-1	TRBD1	TGTGCCAGCAGTGAAGCCGGGACAGGGGCCTACGAGCAGTACTTC	CASSEAGTGAYEQYF
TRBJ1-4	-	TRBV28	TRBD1	TGTGCCAGTGATCCGGGACAGGGGTGGGAAAAACTGTTTTTT	CASDPGQGWEKLFF
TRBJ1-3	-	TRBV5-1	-	TGCGCCAGCAGCGAGACTGGCGGACTGGACACCATATATTTT	CASSETGGLDTIYF
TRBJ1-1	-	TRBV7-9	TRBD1	TGTGCCAGCAGCCTAAGTGACAGGGGGAACACTGAAGCTTTCTTT	CASSLSDRGNTEAFF
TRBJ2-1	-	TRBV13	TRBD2	TGTGCCAGCAGTTCCAGGACTAGCGGGGGAAATGAGCAGTTCTTC	CASSSRTSGGNEQFF
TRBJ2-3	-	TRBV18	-	TGTGCCAGCTCACCATTACAGGTTCCACACACAGATACGCAGTATTTT	CASSPLQVPHTDTQYF
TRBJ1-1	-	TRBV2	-	TGTGCCAGCAGTGACCAGGGCAACACTGAAGCTTTCTTT	CASSDQGNTEAFF
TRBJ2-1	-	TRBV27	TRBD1	TGTGCCAGCAGAAGGACAGGTCGCGATGAGCAGTTCTTC	CASRRTGRDEQFF